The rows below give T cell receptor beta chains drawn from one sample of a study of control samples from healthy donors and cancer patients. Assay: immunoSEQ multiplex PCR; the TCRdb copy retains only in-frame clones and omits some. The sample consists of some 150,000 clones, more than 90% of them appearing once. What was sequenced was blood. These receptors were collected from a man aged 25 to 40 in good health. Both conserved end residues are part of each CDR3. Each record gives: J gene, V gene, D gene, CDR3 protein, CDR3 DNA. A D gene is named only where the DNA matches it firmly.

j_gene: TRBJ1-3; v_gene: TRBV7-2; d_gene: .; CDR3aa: CASSLAPGPSGNTIYF; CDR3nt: TGTGCCAGCAGCTTAGCCCCCGGCCCCTCTGGAAACACCATATATTTT
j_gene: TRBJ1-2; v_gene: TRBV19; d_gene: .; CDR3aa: CASSIAAGSVYGYTF; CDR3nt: TGTGCCAGTAGTATAGCCGCAGGCTCCGTCTATGGCTACACCTTC
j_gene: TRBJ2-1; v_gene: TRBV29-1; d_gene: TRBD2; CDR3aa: CSVRGLAETTYNEQFF; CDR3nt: TGCAGCGTTCGTGGACTAGCGGAGACAACCTACAATGAGCAGTTCTTC
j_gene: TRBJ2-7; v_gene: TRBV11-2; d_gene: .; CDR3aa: CASSSGTYYEQYF; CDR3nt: TGTGCCAGCAGCTCCGGGACCTACTACGAGCAGTACTTC
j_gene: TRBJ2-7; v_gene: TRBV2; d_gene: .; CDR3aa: CASSEGPQWSTYEQYF; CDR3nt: TGTGCCAGCAGTGAAGGGCCACAGTGGTCTACCTACGAGCAGTACTTC
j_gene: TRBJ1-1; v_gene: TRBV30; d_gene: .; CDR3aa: CAWSVLPENTEAFF; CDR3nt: TGTGCCTGGAGTGTACTCCCGGAGAACACTGAAGCTTTCTTT
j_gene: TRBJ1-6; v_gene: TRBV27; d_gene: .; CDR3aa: CASSLAGRSSYNSPLHF; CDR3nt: TGTGCCAGCAGTTTAGCAGGGAGAAGCTCCTATAATTCACCCCTCCACTTT
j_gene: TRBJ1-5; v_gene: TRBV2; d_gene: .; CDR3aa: CASSEVWGGNQPQHF; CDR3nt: TGTGCCAGCAGTGAAGTCTGGGGTGGTAATCAGCCCCAGCATTTT
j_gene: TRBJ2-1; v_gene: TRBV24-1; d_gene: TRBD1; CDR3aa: CATSDGTGPTLGEQFF; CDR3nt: TGTGCCACCAGTGATGGGACAGGCCCAACACTCGGTGAGCAGTTCTTC
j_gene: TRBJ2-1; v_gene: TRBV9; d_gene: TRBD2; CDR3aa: CASSVGGGDEQFF; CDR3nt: TGTGCCAGCAGCGTAGGCGGGGGGGATGAGCAGTTCTTC
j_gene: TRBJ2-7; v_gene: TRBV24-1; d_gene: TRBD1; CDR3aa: CATRPPLRDRVSYEQYF; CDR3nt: TGTGCCACCAGACCCCCTCTACGGGACAGGGTTTCCTACGAGCAGTACTTC